The subject of this entry is one T cell receptor (beta chain). This clonotype was found many times. Its cognate antigen has yet to be identified. One end of the junction varies from germline; a read error may be responsible. This sample is part of a study of T cells in Graves' hyperthyroidism and ophthalmopathy (dated by TCRdb to the late 2010s). Study-level background: Peripheral blood samples were taken at the time of initial diagnosis, prior to any treatment. According to the paper, TCR Vbeta CDR3 sequencing was carried out on 120 to 150 peripheral blood samples, which came from 40 to 45 ophthalmopathy, around 74 hyperthyroidism and about 17 progressor patients. The approximately 90 discovery patients were randomly split 7:3 into training and test sets. An independent validation cohort of around 19 hyperthyroidism patients and approximately 15 patients who later progressed to ophthalmopathy tested prospective prediction of ophthalmopathy. To identify TCR V-J signatures that set the groups apart, the researchers used a discovery cohort of 100 or so patients, made up of 40 to 45 with Graves' ophthalmopathy and about 59 with stable Graves' hyperthyroidism. After blood sampling, hyperthyroidism patients were treated with methimazole at a starting dose of 30 mg daily, and ophthalmopathy patients were treated with high-dose intravenous methylprednisolone. In more than 5 Graves' hyperthyroidism patients, the study also compared T-cell repertoires from thyroid tissue with T-cell repertoires from blood.

Reading from cysteine to phenylalanine, the CDR3 counts 14 amino acids. Here the CDR3 DNA is all that survives: 42 bases in frame from base 1. CDR1 and CDR2, looked up from the germline V gene, are MNHEY and SVGEGT. Beyond this particular receptor, the publication reports: Most expanded thyroid clonotypes (frequency above 0.001) were also detected in blood, a finding suggesting that blood repertoires may reflect thyroid immune responses. A model built on a 13 V-J signature distinguished ophthalmopathy from stable hyperthyroidism, reaching about 88% sensitivity and around 82% specificity in cross-validation and 80%/75% in testing. No statistical method was used to set the sample size in advance, and investigators knew the group allocation. In validation, progression to ophthalmopathy was predicted by the model with around 71% sensitivity and under 85% specificity, a median of about 6.4 months before onset.

TCR beta CDR3 regions were amplified from RNA transcripts. The TCR CDR3 was subjected to a first round of RT-PCR using the HTBI primer set and the Qiagen OneStep RT-PCR kit. The libraries were constructed in a second round of multiplex PCR and then size-selected and purified. The libraries were sequenced on an Illumina HiSeq2000 using paired-end 100 bp reads. On the study's bioinformatics: Raw data were processed with SOAPnuke, discarding reads with adapters, uncalled bases, mean Phred below 15, or no exact constant-primer or identifier match. COPE v1.2.5 was used to merge the high-quality paired reads, and each unique nucleotide sequence was defined as a clonotype. MiTCR v1.1 was used to align the clonotypes against IMGT TRBV, TRBD and TRBJ reference segments. Analysis was restricted to V-J combinations with a frequency above 0.0001, which covered about 99% of repertoires. The TCS score was defined as the ratio of F50 (clonal expansion) to E x V (chaos), calculated using BLOSUM62-based TCRdist between CDR3 peptides within each V-J. Welch's t-statistics and random forest reduced around 550 V-J features to about 13, which were used in a naive Bayes classifier (R e1071). TCRdb applied fastp at Q25 and MiXCR to the public reads, then kept only in-frame beta chains. Each CDR3 protein gets just one entry, which takes the most common genes and DNA from the rows behind it. TCRdb's processing, not the authors' own work, is the source of the V and J calls. Counted in this sample were approximately 690,000 distinct CDR3 sequences; more than 12% of them appeared once. The leading ten clones occupy about 12% of the sample.

Moderately to severely active disease, a Clinical Activity Score of at least 3, a NOSPECS grade of at least 4, and a duration under 3 months were present in ophthalmopathy patients. Any patient with an uncontrolled infection, another autoimmune disease, pregnancy or lactation was excluded. Diagnoses were established on the basis of clinical symptoms, serum thyroxine and TRAb, thyroid ultrasound, and orbital computed tomography. PBMCs were isolated from about 9 ml of fresh peripheral blood by Ficoll-Paque density gradient centrifugation. Trizol reagent was used to extract total RNA, and RNA quality was then checked on an Agilent 2100 Bioanalyzer.

The rearrangement combines TRBV6-2 or TRBV6-3 with TRBJ2-4; the D call is tentative, TRBD1 or TRBD2, as each matches 6 bases. Sequenced sample: blood. The receptor comes from a woman in her forties or fifties with Graves' ophthalmopathy. The nucleotide sequence is given as TGTGCCAGCACTTACCACCCCGCGGGACAAAATCAGTACTTC. It is translated as CASTYHPAGQNQYF.